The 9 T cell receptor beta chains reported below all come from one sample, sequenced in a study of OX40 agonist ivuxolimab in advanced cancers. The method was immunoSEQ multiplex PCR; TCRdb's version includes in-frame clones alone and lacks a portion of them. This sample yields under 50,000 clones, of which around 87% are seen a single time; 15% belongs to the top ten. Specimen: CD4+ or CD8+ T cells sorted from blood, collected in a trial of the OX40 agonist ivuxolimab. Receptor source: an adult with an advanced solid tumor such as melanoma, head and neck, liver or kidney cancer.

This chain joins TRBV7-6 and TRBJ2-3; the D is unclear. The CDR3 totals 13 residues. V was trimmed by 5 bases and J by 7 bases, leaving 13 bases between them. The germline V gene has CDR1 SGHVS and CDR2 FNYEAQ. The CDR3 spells CASSQDQKYTQYF. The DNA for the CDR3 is TGTGCCAGCAGCCAGGACCAGAAGTATACGCAGTATTTT.

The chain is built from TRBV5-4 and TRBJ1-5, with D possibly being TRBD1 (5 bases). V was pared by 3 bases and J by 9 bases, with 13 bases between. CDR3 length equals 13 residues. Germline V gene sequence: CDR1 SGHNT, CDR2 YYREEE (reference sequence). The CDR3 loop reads CASSSGGSWPQHF. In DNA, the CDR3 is TGTGCCAGCAGCTCGGGGGGATCGTGGCCCCAGCATTTT. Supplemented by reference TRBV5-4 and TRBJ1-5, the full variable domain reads ETGVTQSPTHLIKTRGQQVTLRCSSQSGHNTVSWYQQALGQGPQFIFQYYREEENGRGNFPPRFSGLQFPNYSSELNVNALELDDSALYLCASSSGGSWPQHFGDGTRLSIL.

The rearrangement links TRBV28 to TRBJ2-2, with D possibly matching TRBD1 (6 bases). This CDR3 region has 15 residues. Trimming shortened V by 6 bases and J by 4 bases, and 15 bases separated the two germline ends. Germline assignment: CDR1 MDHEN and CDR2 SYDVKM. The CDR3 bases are TGTGCCAGCAGCCGCCGGGACACGATCACCGGGGAGCTGTTTTTT. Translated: CASSRRDTITGELFF.

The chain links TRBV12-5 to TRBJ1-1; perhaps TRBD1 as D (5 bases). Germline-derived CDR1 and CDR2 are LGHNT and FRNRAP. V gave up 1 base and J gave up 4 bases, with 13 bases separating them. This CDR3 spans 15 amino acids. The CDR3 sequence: CASGLGTSGGTEAFF. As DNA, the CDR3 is TGTGCTAGTGGTTTGGGGACGTCGGGGGGCACTGAAGCTTTCTTT.

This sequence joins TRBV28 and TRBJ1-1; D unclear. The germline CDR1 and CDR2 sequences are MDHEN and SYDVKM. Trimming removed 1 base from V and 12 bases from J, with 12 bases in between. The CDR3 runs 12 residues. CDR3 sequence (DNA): TGTGCCAGCAGTTTATCCACCTGGGATCCTTTCTTT. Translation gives CASSLSTWDPFF.

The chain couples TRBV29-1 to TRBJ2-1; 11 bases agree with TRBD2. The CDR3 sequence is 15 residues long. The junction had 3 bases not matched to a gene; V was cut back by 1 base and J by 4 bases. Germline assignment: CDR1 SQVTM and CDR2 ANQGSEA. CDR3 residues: CSVEGGTSGYNEQFF. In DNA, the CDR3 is TGCAGCGTTGAAGGTGGGACTAGCGGATACAATGAGCAGTTCTTC.

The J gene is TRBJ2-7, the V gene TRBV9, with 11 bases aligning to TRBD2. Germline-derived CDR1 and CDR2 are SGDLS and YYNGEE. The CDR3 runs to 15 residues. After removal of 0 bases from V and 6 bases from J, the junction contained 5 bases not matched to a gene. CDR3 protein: CASSVEGLADTEQYF. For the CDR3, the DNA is TGTGCCAGCAGCGTAGAGGGACTAGCGGACACCGAGCAGTACTTC.

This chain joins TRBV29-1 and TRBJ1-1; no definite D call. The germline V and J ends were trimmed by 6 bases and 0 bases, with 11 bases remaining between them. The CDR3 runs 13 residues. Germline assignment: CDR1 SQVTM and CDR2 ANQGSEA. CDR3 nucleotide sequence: TGCAGCGTAACTGACGGTCTGAACACTGAAGCTTTCTTT. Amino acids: CSVTDGLNTEAFF.

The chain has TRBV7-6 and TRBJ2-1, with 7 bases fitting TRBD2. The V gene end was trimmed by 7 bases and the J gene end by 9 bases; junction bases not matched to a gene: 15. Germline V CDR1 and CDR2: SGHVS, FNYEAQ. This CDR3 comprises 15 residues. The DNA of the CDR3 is TGTGCCAGCACCCCAGAGGGCGGGAGAGCTAGTGAGCAGTTCTTC. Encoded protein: CASTPEGGRASEQFF.